Only a few counts were recorded for the clone carrying this TCR beta chain. The antigen remains undetermined. CDR3 length: 13 amino acids. Trimming left V 11 bases short and J 3 bases short, with 17 bases between. Germline V lookup: CDR1 MNHEY, CDR2 SVGEGT. The data were obtained in a study of T cells in Graves' hyperthyroidism and ophthalmopathy. Across the whole study: Peripheral blood was secured at the point of initial diagnosis, before any treatment. Whole-study findings and limits: Ophthalmopathy was distinguished from stable hyperthyroidism by 13 V-J signatures. Model-based prediction identified ophthalmopathy a median about 6 months prior to its onset.

From around 11 ml of fresh peripheral blood, PBMCs were isolated. Amplification of TCR beta CDR3 regions was performed using RNA transcripts as template. The HTBI primer set served for first-round RT-PCR of the TCR CDR3. A single record per CDR3 protein comes from TCRdb applying MiXCR to the multiplex PCR reads. The table records some 270,000 distinct CDR3 sequences, approximately 23% of them present only once. The chain has TRBV6-2 or TRBV6-3 and TRBJ2-7; a possible D gene is TRBD1 (6 bases). This TCR derives from a middle-aged woman with Graves' ophthalmopathy. The sample comprised blood. In nucleotides, the CDR3 is TGTGCCTCCATCGGACAGTTCCTCTACGAGCAGTACTTC. Translating it yields CASIGQFLYEQYF.